These T cell receptor beta chains were read from a single sample in a study of cytomegalovirus exposure and HLA in healthy donors. TCRdb's table, derived via immunoSEQ multiplex PCR, lists solely in-frame clones and lacks some. The specimen's table records about 39,000 clones. Specimen: PBMCs. The source is a woman aged 25 to 39 in good health and CMV-seropositive. Each CDR3 is given with its conserved first and last residue. D genes are given only for firm matches. Clone size is given for some rows only: seen once, a few or many times, or a class if the clone is expanded.

cdr3_aa cdr3_nt clone_size v_call d_call j_call
CASSWGTSGTYEQYF TGTGCCAGCAGCTGGGGGACTAGCGGTACCTACGAGCAGTACTTC NA TRBV11-2 TRBD2 TRBJ2-7
CASSPGQTIGEAFF TGCGCCAGCAGCCCCGGACAGACGATAGGTGAAGCTTTCTTT NA TRBV4-1 NA TRBJ1-1
CASSRNGGYNEQFF TGCGCCAGCAGCCGTAACGGGGGGTACAATGAGCAGTTCTTC NA TRBV4-1 TRBD2 TRBJ2-1
CASRGQGVSYEQYF TGTGCCAGCAGGGGACAGGGGGTCTCCTACGAGCAGTACTTC NA TRBV25-1 TRBD1 TRBJ2-7
CASSDSTPSNEQFF TGTGCCAGCAGTGACTCGACGCCTAGTAATGAGCAGTTCTTC medium-sized TRBV6-4 NA TRBJ2-1
CASNRVAGTDTQYF TGTGCCAGCAATCGAGTAGCGGGCACAGATACGCAGTATTTT NA TRBV2 NA TRBJ2-3
CASSLQGEDQPQHF TGCGCCAGCAGCTTACAAGGGGAAGACCAGCCCCAGCATTTT NA TRBV5-1 NA TRBJ1-5
CASSPASGGRRLTDTQYF TGTGCCAGCAGTCCCGCCAGCGGGGGGCGGCGACTCACAGATACGCAGTATTTT NA TRBV28 TRBD2 TRBJ2-3
CASSWATGDHYEQYF TGTGCCAGCAGCTGGGCCACAGGGGATCATTACGAGCAGTACTTC NA TRBV7-9 TRBD1 TRBJ2-7
CASSSGFGAEETQYF TGTGCCAGCAGTTCGGGTTTTGGGGCTGAAGAGACCCAGTACTTC NA TRBV7-9 NA TRBJ2-5
CASSLWGLRETQYF TGTGCCAGCAGCTTGTGGGGACTGAGGGAGACCCAGTACTTC NA TRBV5-4 NA TRBJ2-5
CASSLGGFANEKLFF TGCGCCAGCAGCTTAGGGGGTTTTGCTAATGAAAAACTGTTTTTT NA TRBV5-1 NA TRBJ1-4
CASSPSAYEQYF TGTGCCAGTAGTCCCAGTGCCTACGAGCAGTACTTC NA TRBV19 NA TRBJ2-7
CATSPPTVEQYF TGTGCCACGAGCCCCCCTACGGTCGAGCAGTACTTC NA TRBV10-3 NA TRBJ2-7
CASSLETGVTEAFF TGCGCCAGCAGCTTGGAGACAGGGGTCACTGAAGCTTTCTTT NA TRBV5-1 TRBD1 TRBJ1-1
CASSIDRDTDTQYF TGTGCCAGTAGTATAGACCGGGACACAGATACGCAGTATTTT NA TRBV19 NA TRBJ2-3
CASSSHRDTTNYEQYF TGTGCCAGCAGCTCCCACCGGGACACAACCAACTACGAGCAGTACTTC medium-sized TRBV7-2 NA TRBJ2-7
CASSLYRGNYGYTF TGTGCCAGCAGTTTGTACAGGGGGAACTATGGCTACACCTTC NA TRBV27 TRBD1 TRBJ1-2
CASSIATGGGNEQFF TGTGCCAGTAGTATAGCGACAGGGGGAGGGAATGAGCAGTTCTTC NA TRBV19 TRBD1 TRBJ2-1
CASSESRRGSYEQYF TGTGCCAGCAGTGAATCCCGCAGGGGGTCCTACGAGCAGTACTTC NA TRBV25-1 TRBD1 TRBJ2-7
CASSMTDEQYF TGTGCCAGCAGCATGACAGACGAGCAGTACTTC NA TRBV21-1 NA TRBJ2-7
CASSYSGPATNEKLFF TGTGCCAGCAGTTACTCGGGGCCCGCAACTAATGAAAAACTGTTTTTT NA TRBV6-6 NA TRBJ1-4
CASSLRGGSSGNTIYF TGTGCCAGCAGCCTCCGGGGTGGATCTTCTGGAAACACCATATATTTT NA TRBV7-9 NA TRBJ1-3
CASRKSGTVKLPQHF TGTGCCAGCAGAAAGTCCGGGACAGTTAAACTGCCCCAGCATTTT NA TRBV6-5 TRBD1 TRBJ1-5
CASVNRGTDTQYF TGTGCCAGCGTTAACAGGGGCACAGATACGCAGTATTTT NA TRBV28 NA TRBJ2-3
CASSGRDRETYNEQFF TGTGCCAGCAGCGGACGGGACAGGGAAACCTACAATGAGCAGTTCTTC NA TRBV7-9 TRBD1 TRBJ2-1
CASSLEGVHGYTF TGTGCCAGCAGCTTAGAGGGGGTCCATGGCTACACCTTC NA TRBV7-9 NA TRBJ1-2
CASSSTEGYTF TGCGCCAGCAGCTCGACGGAGGGCTACACCTTC NA TRBV5-1 NA TRBJ1-2
CASSEMSVGGNSPLHF TGTGCCAGCAGTGAAATGTCAGTAGGCGGTAATTCACCCCTCCACTTT NA TRBV2 NA TRBJ1-6
CASSLASGNTIYF TGTGCCAGCAGCTTAGCCAGTGGAAACACCATATATTTT NA TRBV7-2 NA TRBJ1-3
CASSYDSHNEKLFF TGTGCCAGCAGCTATGACAGCCATAATGAAAAACTGTTTTTT NA TRBV7-9 NA TRBJ1-4
CATSRAYRASDYGYTF TGTGCCACCAGCAGGGCGTACAGGGCCTCGGACTATGGCTACACCTTC NA TRBV15 NA TRBJ1-2
CASSSPGGGNTEAFF TGTGCCAGCAGCTCCCCGGGTGGCGGGAACACTGAAGCTTTCTTT NA TRBV5-5 NA TRBJ1-1
CASSSQGISNQPQHF TGTGCCAGTAGTAGTCAGGGAATTAGCAATCAGCCCCAGCATTTT NA TRBV19 NA TRBJ1-5